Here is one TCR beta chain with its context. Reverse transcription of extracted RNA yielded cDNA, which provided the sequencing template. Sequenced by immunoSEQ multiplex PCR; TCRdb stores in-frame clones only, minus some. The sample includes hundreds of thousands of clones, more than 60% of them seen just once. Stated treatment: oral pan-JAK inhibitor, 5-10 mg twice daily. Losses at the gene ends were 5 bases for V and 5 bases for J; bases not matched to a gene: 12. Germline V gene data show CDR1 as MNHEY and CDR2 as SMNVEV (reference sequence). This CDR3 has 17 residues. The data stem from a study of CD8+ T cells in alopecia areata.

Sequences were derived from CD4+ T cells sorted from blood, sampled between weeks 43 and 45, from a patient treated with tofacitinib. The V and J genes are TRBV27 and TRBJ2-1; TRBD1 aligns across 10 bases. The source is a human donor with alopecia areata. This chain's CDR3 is CASSPPGTGVGNNEQFF. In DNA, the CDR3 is TGTGCCAGCAGTCCTCCTGGGACAGGGGTTGGGAACAATGAGCAGTTCTTC.